These 10 T cell receptor beta chains were all obtained from the same sample, sequenced in a study of response to subunit inactivated influenza vaccine. TCRdb called the RT-PCR reads again in MiXCR, with one record for every CDR3 protein. The sample comprises fewer than 800,000 distinct CDR3 sequences, roughly 14% of which are singletons, and around a tenth rests with the top ten. Material: PBMCs from blood, obtained about 12 days after vaccination. These TCRs come from a man aged 50 to 60 who received an inactivated influenza vaccine.

This clonotype was found a few times. V and J are TRBV6-2 or TRBV6-3 and TRBJ2-5; a possible D gene is TRBD2 (6 bases). Germline CDR1 is MNHEY and CDR2 is SVGEGT. The CDR3 is made up of 12 amino acids. The ends were cut back, 4 bases at V and 7 bases at J, with 10 bases in the middle. The CDR3, as DNA: TGTGCCAGCAGTTTCGGTAGCGGGACCCAGTACTTC. It encodes CASSFGSGTQYF.

The rearrangement links TRBV5-1 to TRBJ2-3; no clear D. Germline CDR1 SGHRS, CDR2 YFSETQ. The CDR3 totals 12 residues. The V end lost 2 bases, the J end lost 4 bases, and 5 bases lay between the germline ends. CDR3 in DNA: TGCGCCAGCAGCTTCAACTCAGATACGCAGTATTTT. Translating gives CASSFNSDTQYF.

The genes are TRBV6-5 and TRBJ1-5; no firm D call. Germline CDR1 is MNHEY and CDR2 is SVGAGI. The CDR3 loop spans 16 amino acids. The ends were cut back, 2 bases at V and 2 bases at J, with 13 bases in the middle. CDR3: CASSYPMAGGNQPQHF. Written as DNA, the CDR3 is TGTGCCAGCAGTTACCCTATGGCCGGAGGCAATCAGCCCCAGCATTTT.

This clonotype was seen a few times. The chain employs TRBV2 and TRBJ2-7, with 11 bases matching TRBD2. The CDR3 covers 14 residues. Germline V CDR1 and CDR2: SNHLY, FYNNEI. Trimming removed 4 bases from V and 10 bases from J; junction bases left unmatched: 9. CDR3 nucleotides: TGTGCCAGCAGTGGAGGGCTAGCGGGAGGAGACCAGTACTTC. It yields the protein CASSGGLAGGDQYF.

Many counts were recorded for this clonotype. The chain is built from TRBV25-1 and TRBJ2-7; unclear D gene. The CDR3 runs 13 residues. Looked up from germline, CDR1 is MGHDK and CDR2 is SYGVNS. Trimming stripped 11 bases from V and 1 base from J, with 15 bases between. The CDR3 bases are TGTGCCGCTCGTCCGGCGGCTTCCTACGAGCAGTACTTC. Translated, it gives CAARPAASYEQYF.

This clonotype was picked up a small number of times. The CDR3 is CAWSVPRLSNEKLFF. CDR3 nucleotides: TGTGCCTGGAGTGTACCTCGGCTTTCAAATGAAAAACTGTTTTTT. This sequence joins TRBV30 and TRBJ1-4, with unresolved D. V was clipped by 0 bases and J by 5 bases, with 13 bases between them. The germline gives CDR1 GTSNPN, CDR2 SVGIG (reference sequence). The CDR3 contains 15 residues.

The chain combines TRBV5-1 with TRBJ2-6; D remains unclear. V lost 2 bases to trimming and J lost 0 bases, with 6 bases between them. Germline V gene data show CDR1 as SGHRS and CDR2 as YFSETQ. The CDR3 extends over 15 amino acids. The CDR3: CASSFELSGANVLTF. CDR3 sequence (DNA): TGCGCCAGCAGCTTTGAGCTCTCTGGGGCCAACGTCCTGACTTTC.

This clonotype came up a few times. This sequence joins TRBV3-1 and TRBJ2-3; D unresolved. Per germline, CDR1 LGHDT and CDR2 YNNKEL (reference sequence). The CDR3 is 15 residues long. V was trimmed by 0 bases and J by 0 bases, leaving 7 bases between them. The CDR3 coding sequence is TGTGCCAGCAGCCAAGATCCCTCGAGCACAGATACGCAGTATTTT. Residues: CASSQDPSSTDTQYF.

This clonotype has only a few counts. The CDR3 region is CASSWLSGGRNEQYF. The CDR3 DNA reads TGTGCCAGCAGCTGGCTCTCAGGGGGGAGGAACGAGCAGTACTTC. V usage is TRBV7-2 and J usage is TRBJ2-7; a possible D gene is TRBD1 (7 bases). The ends were cut back, 4 bases at V and 5 bases at J, with 18 bases in the middle. This CDR3 is 15 amino acids long. The germline V gene has CDR1 SGHTA and CDR2 FQGNSA.

This clonotype has a handful of counts. V gene TRBV20-1 combines with J gene TRBJ2-3; weak D call: TRBD2 (6 bases). V dropped 0 bases and J dropped 6 bases, with 13 bases sitting between them. There are 14 residues in the CDR3. Germline V gives CDR1 DFQATT, CDR2 SNEGSKA (reference sequence). CDR3 loop: CSARDSGGPDTQYF. The CDR3 region has the DNA TGCAGTGCTAGAGACTCCGGGGGTCCCGATACGCAGTATTTT.